The 10 T cell receptor beta chains below come from one sample, sequenced in a study of shared clonotypes between healthy human individuals (dated by TCRdb to the early 2020s). Receptor libraries were prepared by the immunoSEQ multiplex PCR assay. In TCRdb, the immuneACCESS table is reduced to in-frame sequences with V and J assigned. These tables do not hold every clone; where another copy was compared, an unresolved V gene accounts for under half, and the others remain unexplained. The sample has 200,000 to 250,000 clones on record, 65% to 70% of them singletons. The ten most abundant clones make up 11% of the sample. The sample comprised memory CD4+ T cells sorted from blood. The cell subset or site label for this specimen denotes: CD45RA-negative fraction. These receptors were obtained from a man aged 25-45 years in good health.

The table lists this clone with a few counts. V is TRBV28 and J is TRBJ2-7; D may be TRBD2 (6 bases). The CDR3 extends over 14 amino acids. The germline CDR1 and CDR2 sequences are MDHEN and SYDVKM. The germline V and J ends were trimmed by 7 bases and 1 base, with 14 bases remaining between them. The CDR3 nucleotides are TGTGCCAGCACCCCGTGGGACTTATCCTACGAGCAGTACTTC. It is translated as CASTPWDLSYEQYF.

In the case of this clone: This CDR3 is also generated by other DNA sequences in the sample. The chain couples TRBV4-3 to TRBJ1-2; perhaps TRBD1 as D (5 bases). CDR3 length: 14 residues. V lost 0 bases and J lost 3, with 8 bases in between. Germline V gene data show CDR1 as LGHNA and CDR2 as YSLEER. In DNA, the CDR3 is TGCGCCAGCAGCCAAGAGACGGGGGACTATGGCTACACCTTC. Amino acids: CASSQETGDYGYTF.

The V gene is TRBV4-1, the J gene TRBJ2-1; D remains unclear. This CDR3 spans 13 amino acids. V was shortened by 0 bases and J by 6 bases, with 6 bases between the two germline ends. In germline, CDR1 is MGHRA, CDR2 YSYEKL. Here the CDR3 DNA reads TGCGCCAGCAGCCAAGATCGCCCCAATGAGCAGTTCTTC. Translated: CASSQDRPNEQFF.

This clone is labeled medium-sized. Other DNA sequences in the sample encode the same CDR3. The V gene is TRBV10-3, the J gene TRBJ2-5; 7 nucleotides line up with TRBD1. The CDR3 covers 14 residues. The germline gives CDR1 ENHRY, CDR2 SYGVKD. J was trimmed by 2 bases and V by 3 bases; bases with no gene match: 3. In DNA, the CDR3 is TGTGCCATCAGTGAAGGGGGCGAACAAGAGACCCAGTACTTC. Amino acids: CAISEGGEQETQYF.

The V and J genes are TRBV20-1 and TRBJ2-2; D is uncertain. V gave up 3 bases and J gave up 4 bases, with 3 bases separating them. The CDR3 loop spans 11 amino acids. Germline V gene lookup returns CDR1 DFQATT and CDR2 SNEGSKA (reference sequence). The CDR3 reads CSASLTGELFF. The DNA of the CDR3 is TGCAGTGCTAGTCTCACCGGGGAGCTGTTTTTT.

This clone was recorded once. This sequence joins TRBV21-1 and TRBJ1-2; no check of the table's D call, TRBD1, against the DNA was made. TRBV21-1 is designated a pseudogene. The CDR3 is made up of 17 amino acids. The CDR3 sequence: CASNNKGSRGFLYGYTF. DNA of the CDR3: TGTGCCAGCAATAACAAAGGTAGCAGGGGGTTCCTCTATGGCTACACCTTC.

V and J are TRBV11-2 and TRBJ2-2; D not certain. Germline V gene data show CDR1 as SGHAT and CDR2 as FQNNGV. V was shortened by 4 bases and J by 6 bases, with 21 bases between the two germline ends. This CDR3 spans 17 amino acids. The CDR3 DNA sequence: TGTGCCAGCAGCTCTATAACGTCCCTTGTAGGGCCCGGGGAGCTGTTTTTT. It yields the protein CASSSITSLVGPGELFF.

CDR3 protein: CATLTSGTSDTQYF. DNA for the CDR3: TGTGCCACTTTGACTAGCGGGACATCAGATACGCAGTATTTT. V and J are TRBV25-1 and TRBJ2-3, with 11 bases that match TRBD2. This CDR3 region has 14 residues. From germline, CDR1 is MGHDK and CDR2 SYGVNS. The J segment lost 4 bases and the V segment lost 10 bases, leaving 7 bases of the junction unmatched. The full variable domain, with the rest looked up from reference TRBV25-1 and TRBJ2-3, is EADIYQTPRYLVIGTGKKITLECSQTMGHDKMYWYQQDPGMELHLIHYSYGVNSTEKGDLSSESTVSRIRTEHFPLTLESARPSHTSQYLCATLTSGTSDTQYFGPGTRLTVL.

This sequence joins TRBV2 and TRBJ1-5; 9 bases align to TRBD1. The germline CDR1 and CDR2 sequences are SNHLY and FYNNEI. CDR3 length: 16 residues. Germline trimming cut 3 bases from V and 5 bases from J; bases unmatched to any gene: 8. The CDR3 sequence is CASSDPGQGGDQPQHF. The CDR3 coding sequence is TGTGCCAGCAGTGATCCGGGACAGGGAGGGGATCAGCCCCAGCATTTT.

This chain uses TRBV30 with TRBJ1-4; maybe TRBD1 (6 bases). Germline CDR1 GTSNPN, CDR2 SVGIG (reference sequence). V was clipped by 0 bases and J by 0 bases, with 8 bases between them. The CDR3 is made up of 15 amino acids. This CDR3 reads CAWSVGQTTNEKLFF. The DNA of the CDR3 is TGTGCCTGGAGTGTCGGACAGACAACTAATGAAAAACTGTTTTTT.